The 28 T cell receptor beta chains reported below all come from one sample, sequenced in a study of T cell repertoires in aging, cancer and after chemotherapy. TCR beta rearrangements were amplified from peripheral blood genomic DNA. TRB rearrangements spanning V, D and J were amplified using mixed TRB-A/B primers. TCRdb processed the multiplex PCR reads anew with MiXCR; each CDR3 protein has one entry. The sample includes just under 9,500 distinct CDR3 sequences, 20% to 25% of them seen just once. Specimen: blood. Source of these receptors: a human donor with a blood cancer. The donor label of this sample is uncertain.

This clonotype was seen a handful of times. CDR3 amino acids: CASSSPDGGGNTEAFF. Written as DNA, the CDR3 is TGTGCCAGCAGCTCCCCCGATGGAGGGGGTAACACTGAAGCTTTCTTT. This rearrangement joins TRBV7-9 to TRBJ1-1, with D perhaps matching TRBD1 (6 bases). CDR3 length equals 16 residues. Germline CDR1 is SEHNR and CDR2 is FQNEAQ (reference sequence). Deletions cut 4 bases from V and 2 bases from J, with 17 bases between.

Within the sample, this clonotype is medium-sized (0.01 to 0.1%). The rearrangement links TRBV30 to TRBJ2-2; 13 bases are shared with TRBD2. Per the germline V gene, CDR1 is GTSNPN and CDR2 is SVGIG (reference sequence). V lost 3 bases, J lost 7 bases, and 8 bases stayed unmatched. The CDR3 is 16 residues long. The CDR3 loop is CAWSRTSGRNGGELFF. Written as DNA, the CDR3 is TGTGCCTGGAGCCGGACTAGCGGGAGAAATGGCGGGGAGCTGTTTTTT.

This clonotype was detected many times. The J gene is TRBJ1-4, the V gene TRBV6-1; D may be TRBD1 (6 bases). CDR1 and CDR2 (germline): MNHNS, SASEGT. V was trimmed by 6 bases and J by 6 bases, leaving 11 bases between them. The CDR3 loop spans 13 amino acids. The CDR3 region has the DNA TGTGCCAGCAGAACAGGGTCGTATGAAAAACTGTTTTTT. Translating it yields CASRTGSYEKLFF.

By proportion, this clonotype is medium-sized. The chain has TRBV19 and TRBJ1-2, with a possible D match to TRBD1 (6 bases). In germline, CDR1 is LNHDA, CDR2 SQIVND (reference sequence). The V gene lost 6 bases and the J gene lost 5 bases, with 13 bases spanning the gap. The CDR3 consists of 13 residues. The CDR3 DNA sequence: TGTGCCAGTAGCCAGGGACAAGGGTATGGCTACACCTTC. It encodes CASSQGQGYGYTF.

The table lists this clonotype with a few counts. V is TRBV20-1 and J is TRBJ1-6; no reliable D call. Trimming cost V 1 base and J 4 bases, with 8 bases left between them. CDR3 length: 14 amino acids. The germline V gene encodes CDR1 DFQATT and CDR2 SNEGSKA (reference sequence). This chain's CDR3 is CSARVAIYNSPLHF. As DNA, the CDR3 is TGCAGTGCTAGAGTAGCCATTTATAATTCACCCCTCCACTTT.

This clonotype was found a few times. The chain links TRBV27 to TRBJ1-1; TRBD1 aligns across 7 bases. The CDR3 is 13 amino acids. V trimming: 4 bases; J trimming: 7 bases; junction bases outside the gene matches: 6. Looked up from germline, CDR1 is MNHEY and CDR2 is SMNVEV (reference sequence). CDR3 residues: CASSYKTGYEAFF. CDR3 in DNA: TGTGCCAGCAGTTACAAGACAGGGTATGAAGCTTTCTTT.

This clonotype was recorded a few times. In nucleotides, the CDR3 is TGTGCCAGCAGATCACAGGGTGGGTACGAGCAGTACTTC. Translation: CASRSQGGYEQYF. This chain links TRBV11-2 with TRBJ2-7; D is possibly TRBD1 (6 bases). CDR3 length equals 13 residues. The germline CDR1 and CDR2 sequences are SGHAT and FQNNGV. V was shortened by 6 bases and J by 4 bases, with 13 bases between the two germline ends.

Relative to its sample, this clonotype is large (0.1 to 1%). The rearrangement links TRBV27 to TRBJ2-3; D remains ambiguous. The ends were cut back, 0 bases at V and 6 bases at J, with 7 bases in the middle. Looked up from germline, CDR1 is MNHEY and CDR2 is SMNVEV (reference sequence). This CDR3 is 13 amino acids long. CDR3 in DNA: TGTGCCAGCAGTTTATCAAGGCCGGATACGCAGTATTTT. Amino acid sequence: CASSLSRPDTQYF.

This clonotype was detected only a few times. In DNA, the CDR3 is TGCAGTGCTAGAGCGGCACCCCAATACTCTGGAAACACCATATATTTT. Translated: CSARAAPQYSGNTIYF. J is TRBJ1-3 and V is TRBV20-1; D not resolved. The CDR3 is 16 residues long. Germline lookup yields CDR1 DFQATT and CDR2 SNEGSKA (reference sequence). V shed 1 base and J shed 0 bases, with 13 bases lying between them.

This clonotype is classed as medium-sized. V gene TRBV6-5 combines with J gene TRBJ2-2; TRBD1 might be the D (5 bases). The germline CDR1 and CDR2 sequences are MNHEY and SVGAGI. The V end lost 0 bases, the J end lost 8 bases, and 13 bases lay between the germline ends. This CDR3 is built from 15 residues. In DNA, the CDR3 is TGTGCCAGCAGTTACTCGCTAGTTCCAGGGGGGGAGCTGTTTTTT. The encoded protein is CASSYSLVPGGELFF.

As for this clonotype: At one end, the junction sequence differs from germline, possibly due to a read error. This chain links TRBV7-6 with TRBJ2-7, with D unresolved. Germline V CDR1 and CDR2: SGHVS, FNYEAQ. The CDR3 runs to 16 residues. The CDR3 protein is CASSLVSEPSSNEQYF. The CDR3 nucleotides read TGTGCCAGCAGCTTAGTCTCTGAGCCGAGCTCCAACGAGCAGTACTTC. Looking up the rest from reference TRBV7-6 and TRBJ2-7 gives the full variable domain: GAGVSQSPRYKVTKRGQDVALRCDPISGHVSLYWYRQALGQGPEFLTYFNYEAQQDKSGLPNDRFSAERPEGSISTLTIQRTEQRDSAMYRCASSLVSEPSSNEQYFGPGTRLTVT.

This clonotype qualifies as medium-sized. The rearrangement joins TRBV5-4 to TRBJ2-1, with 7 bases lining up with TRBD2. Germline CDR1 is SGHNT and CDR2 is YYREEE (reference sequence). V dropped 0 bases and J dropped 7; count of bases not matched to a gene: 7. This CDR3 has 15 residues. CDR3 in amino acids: CASSLAGTILNEQFF. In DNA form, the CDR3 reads TGTGCCAGCAGCTTGGCCGGGACTATCTTAAATGAGCAGTTCTTC.

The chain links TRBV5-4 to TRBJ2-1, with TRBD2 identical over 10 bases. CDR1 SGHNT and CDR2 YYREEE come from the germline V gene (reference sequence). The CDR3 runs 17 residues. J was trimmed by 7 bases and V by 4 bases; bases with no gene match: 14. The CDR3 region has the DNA TGTGCCAGCAGCCGGGACCCTCTAGCGGGAGTTAGGAATGAGCAGTTCTTC. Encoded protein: CASSRDPLAGVRNEQFF.

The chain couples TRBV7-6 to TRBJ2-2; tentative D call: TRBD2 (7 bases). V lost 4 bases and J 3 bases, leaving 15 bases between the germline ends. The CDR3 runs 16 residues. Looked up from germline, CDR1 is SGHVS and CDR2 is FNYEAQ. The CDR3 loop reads CASSSSRGGYTGELFF. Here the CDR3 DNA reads TGTGCCAGCAGCTCCTCGAGGGGGGGCTACACCGGGGAGCTGTTTTTT.

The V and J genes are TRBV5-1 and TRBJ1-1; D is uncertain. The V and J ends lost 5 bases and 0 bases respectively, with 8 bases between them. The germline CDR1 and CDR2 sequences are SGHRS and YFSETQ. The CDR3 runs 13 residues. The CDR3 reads CASSRVMNTEAFF. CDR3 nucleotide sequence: TGCGCCAGCAGTAGAGTCATGAACACTGAAGCTTTCTTT.

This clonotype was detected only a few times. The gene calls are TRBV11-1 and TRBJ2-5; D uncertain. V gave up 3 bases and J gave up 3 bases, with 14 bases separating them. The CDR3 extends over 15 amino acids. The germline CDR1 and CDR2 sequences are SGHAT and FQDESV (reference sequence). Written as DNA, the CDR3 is TGTGCCAGCAGCTTCTGGGGTAGCCCTAAAGAGACCCAGTACTTC. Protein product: CASSFWGSPKETQYF.

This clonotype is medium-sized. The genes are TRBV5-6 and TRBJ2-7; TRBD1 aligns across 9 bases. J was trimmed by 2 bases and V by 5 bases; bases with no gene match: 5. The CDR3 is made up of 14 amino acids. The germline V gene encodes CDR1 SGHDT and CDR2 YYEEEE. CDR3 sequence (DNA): TGTGCCAGCAGGCTGGGACAGGGTGCCTACGAGCAGTACTTC. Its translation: CASRLGQGAYEQYF.

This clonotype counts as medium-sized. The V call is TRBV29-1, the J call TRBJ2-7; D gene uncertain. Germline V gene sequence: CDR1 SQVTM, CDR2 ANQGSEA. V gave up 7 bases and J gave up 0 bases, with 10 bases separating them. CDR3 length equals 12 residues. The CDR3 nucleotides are TGCAGCGCGGTGGTGAGCTCCTACGAGCAGTACTTC. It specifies CSAVVSSYEQYF.

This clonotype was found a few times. CDR3 coding DNA: TGTGCCAGTCGGACTAGCGGGAGTCTGAACACCGGGGAGCTGTTTTTT. The encoded protein is CASRTSGSLNTGELFF. This chain uses TRBV27 with TRBJ2-2, with 13 bases lining up with TRBD2. The V and J ends lost 9 bases and 1 base, in that order; junction bases with no gene match: 5. The CDR3 is made up of 16 amino acids. The germline gives CDR1 MNHEY, CDR2 SMNVEV (reference sequence).

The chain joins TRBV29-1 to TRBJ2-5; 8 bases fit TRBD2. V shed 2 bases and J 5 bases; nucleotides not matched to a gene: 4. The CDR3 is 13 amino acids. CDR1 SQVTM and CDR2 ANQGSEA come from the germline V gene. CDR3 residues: CSVETASGETQYF. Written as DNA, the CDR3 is TGCAGCGTTGAAACGGCTAGCGGGGAGACCCAGTACTTC. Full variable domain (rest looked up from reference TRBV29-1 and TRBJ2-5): SAVISQKPSRDICQRGTSLTIQCQVDSQVTMMFWYRQQPGQSLTLIATANQGSEATYESGFVIDKFPISRPNLTFSTLTVSNMSPEDSSIYLCSVETASGETQYFGPGTRLLVL.

CDR3 loop: CASSMGQVLNTEAFF. The CDR3 DNA reads as TGTGCCAGTAGTATGGGACAGGTCCTGAACACTGAAGCTTTCTTT. V and J are TRBV19 and TRBJ1-1; 8 nucleotides agree with TRBD1. Germline V lookup: CDR1 LNHDA, CDR2 SQIVND (reference sequence). The ends lost 3 bases at V and 0 bases at J; junction bases unmatched: 3. CDR3 length: 15 amino acids. The whole variable domain, remainder taken from reference TRBV19 and TRBJ1-1, is DGGITQSPKYLFRKEGQNVTLSCEQNLNHDAMYWYRQDPGQGLRLIYYSQIVNDFQKGDIAEGYSVSREKKESFPLTVTSAQKNPTAFYLCASSMGQVLNTEAFFGQGTRLTVV.

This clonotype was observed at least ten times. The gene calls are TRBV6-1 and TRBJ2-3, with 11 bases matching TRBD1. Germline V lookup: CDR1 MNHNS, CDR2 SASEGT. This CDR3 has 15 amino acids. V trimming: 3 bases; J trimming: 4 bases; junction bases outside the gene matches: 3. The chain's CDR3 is CASSDGGQGADTQYF. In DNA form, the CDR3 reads TGTGCCAGCAGTGACGGGGGACAGGGGGCAGATACGCAGTATTTT.

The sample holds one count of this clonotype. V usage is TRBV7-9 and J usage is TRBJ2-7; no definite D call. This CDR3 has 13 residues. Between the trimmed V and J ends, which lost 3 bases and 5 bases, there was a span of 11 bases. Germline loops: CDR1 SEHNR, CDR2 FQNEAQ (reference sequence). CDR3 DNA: TGTGCCAGCAGCTTCCAGGCCCGACACGAGCAGTACTTC. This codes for CASSFQARHEQYF.

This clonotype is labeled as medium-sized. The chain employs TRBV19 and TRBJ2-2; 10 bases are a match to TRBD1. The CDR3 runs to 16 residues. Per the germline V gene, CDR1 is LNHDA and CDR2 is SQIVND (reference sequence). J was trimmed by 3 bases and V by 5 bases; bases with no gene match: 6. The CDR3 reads CASSPRQGAYTGELFF. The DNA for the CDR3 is TGTGCCAGTAGTCCTCGACAGGGGGCATACACCGGGGAGCTGTTTTTT.

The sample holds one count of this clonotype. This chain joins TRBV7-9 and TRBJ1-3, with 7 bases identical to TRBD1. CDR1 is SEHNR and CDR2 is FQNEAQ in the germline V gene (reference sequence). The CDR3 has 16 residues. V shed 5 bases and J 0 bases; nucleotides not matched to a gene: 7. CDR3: CASSPRDRRSGNTIYF. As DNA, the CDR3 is TGTGCCAGCAGCCCTCGGGACAGACGCTCTGGAAACACCATATATTTT.

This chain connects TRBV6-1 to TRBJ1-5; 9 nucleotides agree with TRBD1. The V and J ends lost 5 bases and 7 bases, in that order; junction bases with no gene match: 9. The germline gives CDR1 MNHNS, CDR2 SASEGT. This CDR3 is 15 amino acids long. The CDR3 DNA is TGTGCCAGCAGTTCGCCGGGACAGGGCAGACAGCCCCAGCATTTT. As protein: CASSSPGQGRQPQHF.

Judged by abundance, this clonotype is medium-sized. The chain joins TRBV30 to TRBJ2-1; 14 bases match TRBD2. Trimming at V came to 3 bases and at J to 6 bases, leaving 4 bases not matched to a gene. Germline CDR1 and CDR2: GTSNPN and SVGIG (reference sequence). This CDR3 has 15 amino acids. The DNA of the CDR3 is TGTGCCTGGAGCGGGACTAGCGGGAGTGTCAATGAGCAGTTCTTC. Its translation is CAWSGTSGSVNEQFF. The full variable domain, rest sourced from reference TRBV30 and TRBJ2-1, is SQTIHQWPATLVQPVGSPLSLECTVEGTSNPNLYWYRQAAGRGLQLLFYSVGIGQISSEVPQNLSASRPQDRQFILSSKKLLLSDSGFYLCAWSGTSGSVNEQFFGPGTRLTVL.

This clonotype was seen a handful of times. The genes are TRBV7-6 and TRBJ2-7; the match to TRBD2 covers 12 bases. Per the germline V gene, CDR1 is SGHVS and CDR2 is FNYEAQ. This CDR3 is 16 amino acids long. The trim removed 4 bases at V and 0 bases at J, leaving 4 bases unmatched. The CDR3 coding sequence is TGTGCCAGCAGCTCCGGACTAGCGGGGAGCTCCTACGAGCAGTACTTC. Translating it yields CASSSGLAGSSYEQYF.